A selection of T cell receptor beta chains follows, all from one sample in a study of T cell repertoires in cytomegalovirus infection. From the reads, TCRdb called clonotypes with MiXCR, one entry per CDR3 protein. Altogether more than 200,000 distinct CDR3 sequences are present, around 8.7% being singletons, with the ten largest covering about 14%. Sequencing was done on a sample of PBMCs. The receptors were sampled from a human donor in good health (CMV status not recorded). Some clones in this sample may be carry-over from other donors' samples. Each CDR3 is given with its conserved first and last residue. Fields, in order: J gene, V gene, D gene, clone size, CDR3 DNA, CDR3 protein. D genes are given only for firm matches. Clone size is shown for a subset of rows, as once, few, many or a class of expanded clone.

TRBJ1-5 TRBV7-2 - many TGTGCCAGCAGCGCAGGGATTAGCAATCAGCCCCAGCATTTT CASSAGISNQPQHF
TRBJ2-5 TRBV18 TRBD1 few TGTGCCAGCTCACGGGACAGGCAATCATCCCAGTACTTC CASSRDRQSSQYF
TRBJ2-7 TRBV12-3/TRBV12-4 TRBD1 many TGTGCCAGCCGCCGGGACAGCCTGCCCCCTTACTTC CASRRDSLPPYF
TRBJ1-2 TRBV7-2 - many TGTGCCAGCAGCTTAGTCCAGGAGATCGGCTACACCTTC CASSLVQEIGYTF
TRBJ1-4 TRBV30 - many TGTGCCTGGGAGGGGGGAGTTAAAGAAAAACTGTTTTTT CAWEGGVKEKLFF
TRBJ2-1 TRBV25-1 - many TGTGCCAGCAGTGCGCGGACAGTAAGGAATGAGCAGTTCTTC CASSARTVRNEQFF
TRBJ2-2 TRBV15 - - TGTACCACCAGCAGAGAACAGGGTTTTTCCGGGGAGCTGTTTTTT CTTSREQGFSGELFF
TRBJ2-2 TRBV9 TRBD1 - TGTGCCAGCAGCGACCCGGGACAGGGGGCGGTCGACACCGGGGAGCTGTTTTTT CASSDPGQGAVDTGELFF
TRBJ1-2 TRBV4-1 - many TGCGCCAGCAGCCAGGATTCCAGCTATAACTATGGCTACACCTTC CASSQDSSYNYGYTF
TRBJ1-1 TRBV28 - many TGTGCCAGCAGTTTAGTAGGGGGGTTCACTGAAGCTTTCTTT CASSLVGGFTEAFF
TRBJ1-6 TRBV7-9 TRBD1 many TGTGCCAGCAGCGCCACAGGGGATGGGAATTCACCCCTCCACTTT CASSATGDGNSPLHF
TRBJ1-4 TRBV12-3/TRBV12-4 TRBD1 many TGCGCCAGCAGCTTGGCCGGGACAGGGGCCGAAAAACTGTTTTTT CASSLAGTGAEKLFF
TRBJ2-5 TRBV11-2 - many TGTGCCAGCAGCTTAGTGAGAGGGACACAAGAGACCCAGTACTTC CASSLVRGTQETQYF
TRBJ1-2 TRBV12-5 - many TGTGCTAGTGGATTTCCCGGGTATGGCTACACCTTC CASGFPGYGYTF
TRBJ1-1 TRBV7-2 - many TGTGCCAGCAGCTCAGGGCCGCTGAACACTGAAGCTTTCTTT CASSSGPLNTEAFF
TRBJ1-1 TRBV7-3 - many TGTGCCAGCAGCCAATACCCCCAAGGGGTAGGGACTGAAGCTTTCTTT CASSQYPQGVGTEAFF
TRBJ1-1 TRBV7-9 TRBD1 few TGTGCCAGCAGCGTAGCCAGGGGGGGCACTGAAGCTTTCTTT CASSVARGGTEAFF
TRBJ2-4 TRBV28 - - TGTGCCAGCAGTTCCTGGGAGATACGGGCCAAAAACATTCAGTACTTC CASSSWEIRAKNIQYF
TRBJ2-1 TRBV7-3 - many TGTGCCAGCAACCCTCACGGGGGCTCCTACAATGAGCAGTTCTTC CASNPHGGSYNEQFF
TRBJ2-2 TRBV20-1 TRBD2 - TGCAGTGCTAGAGGACTAGCGGGGGGCTCGAACACCGGGGAGCTGTTTTTT CSARGLAGGSNTGELFF
TRBJ2-7 TRBV7-2 TRBD1 many TGTGCCAGCAGCTTAGTTGCGACAGGGGGTTACTACGAGCAGTACTTC CASSLVATGGYYEQYF
TRBJ2-3 TRBV27 - many TGTGCCAGCAGTTTATTAAGCGGGACGCAGTATTTT CASSLLSGTQYF
TRBJ1-6 TRBV27 - - TGTGCCAGCAGACGAACTACCACAAATTCACCCCTCCACTTT CASRRTTTNSPLHF
TRBJ2-2 TRBV19 TRBD1 many TGTGCCAGTACTACAGGGGGCTCTGGAACCGGGGAGCTGTTTTTT CASTTGGSGTGELFF
TRBJ2-1 TRBV11-3 - many TGTGCCAGCAGCTCCGCCCGAGGCTCCTACAATGAGCAGTTCTTC CASSSARGSYNEQFF
TRBJ2-5 TRBV12-3/TRBV12-4 - many TGTGCCAGCAGACCAACATCGACTAGTTCCTCGACTCAAGAGACCCAGTACTTC CASRPTSTSSSTQETQYF
TRBJ2-7 TRBV7-2 - many TGTGCCAGCAGCCCACTCCCGACAGGTGACTCGGAGCAGTACTTC CASSPLPTGDSEQYF
TRBJ1-1 TRBV28 - few TGTGCCAGCAGTTTTAACCCCCAGCCTGAAGCTTTCTTT CASSFNPQPEAFF
TRBJ2-2 TRBV6-2/TRBV6-3 TRBD2 many TGTGCCAGCAGTTACTCGGCTGCGGGAGGGCTGGCGAACACCGGGGAGCTGTTTTTT CASSYSAAGGLANTGELFF
TRBJ1-2 TRBV2 - - TGTGCCAGCAGGGGGGACACCACCAACTATGGCTACACCTTC CASRGDTTNYGYTF
TRBJ2-7 TRBV12-3/TRBV12-4 TRBD2 many TGTGCCAGCAGTTTAAAGGTTTCGGGGGGATCCTACGAGCAGTACTTC CASSLKVSGGSYEQYF
TRBJ2-1 TRBV7-3 TRBD2 many TGTGCTAGCAGCTTAGATCCTAGCGGGGTCGATGAGCAGTTCTTC CASSLDPSGVDEQFF
TRBJ2-7 TRBV12-3/TRBV12-4 - many TGTGCCAGCAGTTTAGGGTCAAACTACGAGCAGTACTTC CASSLGSNYEQYF
TRBJ2-5 TRBV2 - many TGTGCCAGCAACCGGCGGCTCCAAGAGACCCAGTACTTC CASNRRLQETQYF
TRBJ2-5 TRBV12-3/TRBV12-4 TRBD1 few TGTGCCAGCAGCGTCAGGGGGCGAGAGACCCAGTACTTC CASSVRGRETQYF
TRBJ1-6 TRBV25-1 - many TGTGCCAGCAGTGAATCAGCAGGGATGACTTCACCCCTCCACTTT CASSESAGMTSPLHF
TRBJ1-4 TRBV15 - few TGTGCCACCAGCAGGGGGGGGACTGGAGAAAAACTGTTTTTT CATSRGGTGEKLFF
TRBJ2-1 TRBV5-1 TRBD1 few TGCGCCAGCAGCTGGCCAAGGGCAGGGGGCAACAATGAGCAGTTCTTC CASSWPRAGGNNEQFF
TRBJ1-4 TRBV20-1 - - TGCAGTGCCCCACCAGGAGGGCACGGGCGATTTGAAAAACTGTTTTTT CSAPPGGHGRFEKLFF
TRBJ1-4 TRBV28 - many TGTGCCAGCAGTAACCGGGGGTGGAAGGAAAAACTGTTTTTT CASSNRGWKEKLFF
TRBJ2-7 TRBV28 - many TGTGCCAGCAGTTCCCCTAACAGGGGGGGGTGGGAGCAGTACTTC CASSSPNRGGWEQYF
TRBJ1-1 TRBV4-1 TRBD1 many TGCGCCAGCAGCCAATCGACAGGGATCATGAACACTGAAGCTTTCTTT CASSQSTGIMNTEAFF
TRBJ2-1 TRBV20-1 - few TGCAGTGCTAGAGATTCAGAGGTTCGAGGGAATGAGCAGTTCTTC CSARDSEVRGNEQFF
TRBJ2-1 TRBV5-6 - - TGTGCCAGCAGTAATCCTTGGGGTGAGCAGTTCTTC CASSNPWGEQFF
TRBJ1-1 TRBV20-1 - many TGCAGTGCTAGATGGGGTATGAACACTGAAGCTTTCTTT CSARWGMNTEAFF
TRBJ2-2 TRBV7-9 - many TGTGCCAGCAGCTCGCCGGTCGGCGTCGGGCCCCTCACCGGGGAGCTGTTTTTT CASSSPVGVGPLTGELFF
TRBJ2-1 TRBV7-9 TRBD1 many TGTGCCAGCAGCTCAAAGGGACAGGGCTTGTTTGACCCCTACAATGAGCAGTTCTTC CASSSKGQGLFDPYNEQFF
TRBJ1-1 TRBV29-1 - - TGCAGCGTTGAACCCGGGTACACTGAAGCTTTCTTT CSVEPGYTEAFF
TRBJ2-5 TRBV2 TRBD1 many TGTGCCAGCAGTGCCGCAGGGGGCGAAGGTATCGGTACAGAGACCCAGTACTTC CASSAAGGEGIGTETQYF
TRBJ2-7 TRBV12-3/TRBV12-4 - many TGTGCCAGCAGTTTTAGTAGCGGCTCCTACGAGCAGTACTTC CASSFSSGSYEQYF
TRBJ1-4 TRBV19 - many TGTGCCAGTAGTATAGATCAACTAAATGAAAAACTGTTTTTT CASSIDQLNEKLFF
TRBJ2-2 TRBV4-3 - - TGCGCCAGCAGCCAAGAATCGGGGGAGCTGTTTTTT CASSQESGELFF
TRBJ1-5 TRBV20-1 - - TGCAGTGGGCAGGGGACTAATCAGCCCCAGCATTTT CSGQGTNQPQHF
TRBJ2-7 TRBV19 - few TGTGCCAGTCACCCCCGTGGAGGGATCTCCTACGAGCAGTACTTC CASHPRGGISYEQYF